This T cell receptor (beta chain) was found in a study of CD8 T cells in ankylosing spondylitis listed by TCRdb under 2017. Regarding the complete study: To find TCR variants linked to disease, the study profiled T cell receptor beta repertoires in ankylosing spondylitis patients and healthy donors. The whole study cohort included about a hundred healthy donors and 25 ankylosing spondylitis patients. Peripheral blood samples were taken, and synovial fluid was additionally collected from ankylosing spondylitis patients. What the authors observed across the whole study: In peripheral blood, the disease-linked clones were found at relatively low frequencies and had a CD8+ phenotype. Blood from ankylosing spondylitis patients appeared to be characterized by a TCR beta motif composed of eight or nine highly homologous amino acid variants. The disease-linked clones were reported as significantly enriched in matched synovial fluid samples from ankylosing spondylitis patients. Some motif variants were previously reported in synovial fluid and blood of reactive arthritis patients, suggesting common disease-initiation mechanisms.

This clonotype was detected a few times. Its specific antigen is unknown. No clone much larger than this one lies a single base away; base qualities are absent. TCRdb shows the sequencer as Illumina HiSeq 2500. Quantitative 5'-RACE with molecular barcodes was the method used to prepare the TCR beta libraries. Per the original workflow: A new computational method, built on a probabilistic model of VDJ rearrangement, was used to identify disease-linked TCR variants. The public sequencing data were trimmed at Q25 with fastp and processed into clonotypes with MiXCR by TCRdb, which kept only in-frame beta chains. Rows matching on CDR3 protein sequence are summarized as one entry with the most common DNA and genes. These V and J calls rely on TCRdb rather than the paper's analysis. Recorded for this sample are around 540,000 distinct CDR3 sequences; 12% of them occurred a single time. Of the sample, under 7.5% falls within the top ten clones.

V is clipped by 6 bases and J by 5 bases, and the sequence between their germline boundaries is 18 bases long. From the cysteine up to the phenylalanine, the CDR3 has a length of 15 residues. Only the CDR3 part of the read is kept: 45 bases, read in frame from the first base. From the germline V gene, CDR1 is SGHTA and CDR2 is FQGNSA. The sequence joins TRBV7-2 to TRBJ2-3; matching of 6 bases hints at TRBD2 as the D gene. The sample taken for sequencing was blood, either unsorted or a sorted T cell fraction (not recorded which). This clonotype originated in a male donor with ankylosing spondylitis. CDR3 loop: CASREGTLRGDTQYF. The bases read TGTGCCAGCAGGGAGGGAACCCTCCGGGGAGATACGCAGTATTTT.